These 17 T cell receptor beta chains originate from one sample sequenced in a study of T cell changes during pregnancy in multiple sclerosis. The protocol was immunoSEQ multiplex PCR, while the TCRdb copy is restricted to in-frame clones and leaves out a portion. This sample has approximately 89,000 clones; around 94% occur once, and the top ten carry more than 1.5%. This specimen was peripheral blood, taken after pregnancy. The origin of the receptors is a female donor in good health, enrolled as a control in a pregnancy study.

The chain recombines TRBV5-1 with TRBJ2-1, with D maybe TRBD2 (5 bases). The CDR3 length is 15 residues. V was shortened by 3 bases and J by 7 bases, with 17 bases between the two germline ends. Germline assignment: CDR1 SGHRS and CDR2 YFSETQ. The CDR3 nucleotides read TGCGCCAGCAGCTCTAACCTAGCAGCTCTTAATGAGCAGTTCTTC. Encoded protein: CASSSNLAALNEQFF.

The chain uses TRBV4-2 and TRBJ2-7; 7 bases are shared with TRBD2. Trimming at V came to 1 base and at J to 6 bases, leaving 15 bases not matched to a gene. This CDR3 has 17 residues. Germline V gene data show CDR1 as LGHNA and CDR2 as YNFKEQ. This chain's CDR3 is CASSQGSAGALSGEQYF. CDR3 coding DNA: TGTGCCAGCAGCCAAGGGTCGGCGGGAGCCCTTTCTGGCGAGCAGTACTTC.

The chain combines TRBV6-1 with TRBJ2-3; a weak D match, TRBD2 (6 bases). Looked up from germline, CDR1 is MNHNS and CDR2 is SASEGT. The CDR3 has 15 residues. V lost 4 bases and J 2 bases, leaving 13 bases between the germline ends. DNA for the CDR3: TGTGCCAGCAGTGGGCCGGGAGCGGTCACAGATACGCAGTATTTT. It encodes CASSGPGAVTDTQYF.

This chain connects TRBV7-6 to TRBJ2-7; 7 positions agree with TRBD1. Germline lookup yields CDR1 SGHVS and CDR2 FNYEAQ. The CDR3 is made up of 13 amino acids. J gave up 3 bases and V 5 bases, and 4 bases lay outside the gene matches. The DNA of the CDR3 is TGTGCCAGCAGCCCCGACAGGGACTACGAGCAGTACTTC. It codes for CASSPDRDYEQYF.

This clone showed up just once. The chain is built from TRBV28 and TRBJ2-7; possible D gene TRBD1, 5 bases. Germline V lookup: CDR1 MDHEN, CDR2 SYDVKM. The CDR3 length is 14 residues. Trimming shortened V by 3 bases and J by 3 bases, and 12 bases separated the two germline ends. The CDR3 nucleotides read TGTGCCAGCAGTTTGCCAGGGTATCTCTACGAGCAGTACTTC. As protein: CASSLPGYLYEQYF.

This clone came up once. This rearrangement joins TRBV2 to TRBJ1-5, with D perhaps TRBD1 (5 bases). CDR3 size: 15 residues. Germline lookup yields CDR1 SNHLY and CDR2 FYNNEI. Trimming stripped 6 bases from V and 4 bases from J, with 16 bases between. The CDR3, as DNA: TGTGCCAGCAGGGGAAGGGGAGGGCTAAATCAGCCCCAGCATTTT. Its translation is CASRGRGGLNQPQHF.

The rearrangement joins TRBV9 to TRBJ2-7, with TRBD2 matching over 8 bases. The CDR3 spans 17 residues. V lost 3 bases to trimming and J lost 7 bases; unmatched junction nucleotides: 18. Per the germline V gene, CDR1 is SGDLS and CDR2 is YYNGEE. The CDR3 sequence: CASSAAPPGLVGAEQYF. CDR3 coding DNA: TGTGCCAGCAGCGCTGCCCCTCCGGGACTAGTTGGGGCGGAGCAGTACTTC.

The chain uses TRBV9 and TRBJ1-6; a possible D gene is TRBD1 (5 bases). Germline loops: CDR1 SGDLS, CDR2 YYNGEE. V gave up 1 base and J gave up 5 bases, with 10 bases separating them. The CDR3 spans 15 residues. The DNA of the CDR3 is TGTGCCAGCAGCGTAAAGGGGCAAAATAATTCACCCCTCCACTTT. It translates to CASSVKGQNNSPLHF.

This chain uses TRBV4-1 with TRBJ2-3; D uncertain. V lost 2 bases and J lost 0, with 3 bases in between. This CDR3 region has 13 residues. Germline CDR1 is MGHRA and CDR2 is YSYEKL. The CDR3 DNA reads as TGCGCCAGCAGCCAACCGAGCACAGATACGCAGTATTTT. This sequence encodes CASSQPSTDTQYF.

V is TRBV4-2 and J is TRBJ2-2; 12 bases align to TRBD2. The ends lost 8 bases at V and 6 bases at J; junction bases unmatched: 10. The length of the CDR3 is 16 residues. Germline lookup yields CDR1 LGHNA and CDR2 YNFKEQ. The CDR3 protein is CASAEQTSGSPGELFF. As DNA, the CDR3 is TGTGCCAGCGCAGAACAGACTAGCGGGAGCCCCGGGGAGCTGTTTTTT.

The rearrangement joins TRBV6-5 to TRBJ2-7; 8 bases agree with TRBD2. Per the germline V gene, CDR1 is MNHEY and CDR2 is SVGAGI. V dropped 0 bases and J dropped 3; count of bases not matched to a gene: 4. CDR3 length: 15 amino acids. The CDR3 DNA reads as TGTGCCAGCAGTTACTCGAGCGGGGGCCTCTACGAGCAGTACTTC. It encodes CASSYSSGGLYEQYF.

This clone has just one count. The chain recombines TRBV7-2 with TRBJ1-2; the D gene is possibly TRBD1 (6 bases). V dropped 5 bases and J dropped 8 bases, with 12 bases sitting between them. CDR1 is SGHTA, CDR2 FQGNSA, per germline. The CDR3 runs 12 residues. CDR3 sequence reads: CASSKQGWGYTF. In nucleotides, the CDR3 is TGTGCCAGCAGCAAGCAGGGGTGGGGCTACACCTTC.

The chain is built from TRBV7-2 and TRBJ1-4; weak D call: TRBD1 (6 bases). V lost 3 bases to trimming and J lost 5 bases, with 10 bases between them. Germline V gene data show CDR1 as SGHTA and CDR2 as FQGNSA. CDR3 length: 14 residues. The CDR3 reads CASSLGGGNEKLFF. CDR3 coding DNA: TGTGCCAGCAGCTTGGGAGGGGGGAATGAAAAACTGTTTTTT. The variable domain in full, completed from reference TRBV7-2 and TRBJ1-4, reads GAGVSQSPSNKVTEKGKDVELRCDPISGHTALYWYRQSLGQGLEFLIYFQGNSAPDKSGLPSDRFSAERTGGSVSTLTIQRTQQEDSAVYLCASSLGGGNEKLFFGSGTQLSVL.

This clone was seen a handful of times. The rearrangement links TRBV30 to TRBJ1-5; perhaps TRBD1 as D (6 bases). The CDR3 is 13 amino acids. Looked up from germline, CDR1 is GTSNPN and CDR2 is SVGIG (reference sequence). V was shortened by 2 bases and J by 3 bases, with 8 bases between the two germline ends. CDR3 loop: CAWSTGNNQPQHF. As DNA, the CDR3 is TGTGCCTGGAGTACAGGGAACAATCAGCCCCAGCATTTT.

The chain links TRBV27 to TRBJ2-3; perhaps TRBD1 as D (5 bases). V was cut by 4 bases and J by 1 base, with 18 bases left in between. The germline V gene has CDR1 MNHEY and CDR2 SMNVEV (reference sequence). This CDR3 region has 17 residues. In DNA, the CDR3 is TGTGCCAGCAGTTCGGACAAGGAGCCGAGCGGCACAGATACGCAGTATTTT. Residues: CASSSDKEPSGTDTQYF.

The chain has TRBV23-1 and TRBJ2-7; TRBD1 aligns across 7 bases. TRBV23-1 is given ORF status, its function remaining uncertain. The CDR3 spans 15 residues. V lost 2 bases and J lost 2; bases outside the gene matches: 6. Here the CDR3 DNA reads TGCGCCAGCAGTCAAAAGGGGACAGCAACCTACGAGCAGTACTTC. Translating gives CASSQKGTATYEQYF.

The DNA of the CDR3 is TGCGCCAGCAGCGCGGGACCACAAGAGACCCAGTACTTC. As protein: CASSAGPQETQYF. The rearrangement uses TRBV5-1 and TRBJ2-5; the D gene is possibly TRBD2 (6 bases). The germline V gene encodes CDR1 SGHRS and CDR2 YFSETQ. CDR3 length equals 13 residues. The V gene lost 4 bases and the J gene lost 2 bases, with 9 bases spanning the gap.